This T cell receptor beta chain comes out of a study of T-cell reconstitution after alpha-beta-depleted transplantation in children. This clonotype was seen more than once but under ten times. Library preparation (for TCRbeta) was performed with unique molecular identifiers. Via MiXCR, TCRdb re-called the PCR reads, giving one row per CDR3 protein. The sample carries about 610,000 distinct CDR3 sequences, about 10% recorded once. CDR3 size: 16 residues. The J segment lost 9 bases and the V segment lost 7 bases, leaving 16 bases of the junction unmatched. Germline V gene sequence: CDR1 MNHNS, CDR2 SASEGT.

This receptor was obtained from a human donor who donated a stem cell graft to a child with acute myeloid leukemia. The chain combines TRBV6-1 with TRBJ2-7, with 12 nucleotides matching TRBD1. The specimen was PBMCs from the stem cell graft donor, collected from the stem cell graft. CDR3 sequence: CASTPSGTGGQAGQYF. The CDR3 DNA is TGTGCCAGCACCCCCTCCGGGACAGGGGGCCAAGCTGGGCAGTACTTC.